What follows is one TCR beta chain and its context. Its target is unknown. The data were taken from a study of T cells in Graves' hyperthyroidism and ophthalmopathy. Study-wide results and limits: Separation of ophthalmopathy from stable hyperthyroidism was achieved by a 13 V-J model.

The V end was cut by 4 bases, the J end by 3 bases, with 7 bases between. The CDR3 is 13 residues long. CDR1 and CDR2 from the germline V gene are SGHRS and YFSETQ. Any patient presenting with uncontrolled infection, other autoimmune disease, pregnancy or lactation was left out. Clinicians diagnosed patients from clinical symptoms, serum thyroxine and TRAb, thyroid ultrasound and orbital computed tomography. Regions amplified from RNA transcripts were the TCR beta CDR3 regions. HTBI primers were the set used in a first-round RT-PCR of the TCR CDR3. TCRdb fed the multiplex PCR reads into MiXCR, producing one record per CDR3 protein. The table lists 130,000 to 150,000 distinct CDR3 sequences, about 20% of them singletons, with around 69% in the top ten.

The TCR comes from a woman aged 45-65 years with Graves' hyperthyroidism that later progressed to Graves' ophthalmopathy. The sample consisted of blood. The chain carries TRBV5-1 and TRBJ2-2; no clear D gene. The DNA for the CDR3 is TGCGCCAGCAGCACGACGGACACCGGGGAGCTGTTTTTT. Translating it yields CASSTTDTGELFF.